This TCR beta chain was profiled in a study of T cell responses to AZD1222 COVID-19 vaccine. Clones were sequenced by immunoSEQ multiplex PCR, and TCRdb holds only the in-frame ones, with some missing. Of about 270,000 clones listed, almost 95% are singletons. Germline lookup yields CDR1 SQVTM and CDR2 ANQGSEA. CDR3 length: 13 amino acids. Trimming took off 5 bases at V and 2 bases at J, with 12 bases between the two ends. The material sequenced was peripheral blood, taken 28 days after the second AZD1222 dose. The chain couples TRBV29-1 to TRBJ1-2; D is perhaps TRBD1 (5 bases). The sequence derives from an adult who received the AZD1222 COVID-19 vaccine. This CDR3 reads CSVNPRANYGYTF. In nucleotides, the CDR3 is TGCAGCGTTAACCCCAGGGCCAACTATGGCTACACCTTC. Based on the CDR3 plus reference TRBV29-1 and TRBJ1-2, the full variable domain is SAVISQKPSRDICQRGTSLTIQCQVDSQVTMMFWYRQQPGQSLTLIATANQGSEATYESGFVIDKFPISRPNLTFSTLTVSNMSPEDSSIYLCSVNPRANYGYTFGSGTRLTVV.